This T cell receptor (beta chain) is drawn from a study of blood T cells in healthy people across ages. The CDR3 contains 15 residues. The V end lost 3 bases, the J end lost 2 bases, and 11 bases lay between the germline ends. This clonotype has at least ten counts. Through a sample-barcoded 5' primer and a J-beta primer mix, a second PCR was run for roughly 6 to 11 cycles. In TCRdb, the 5' RACE reads were re-called with MiXCR into one record per CDR3 protein. The table shows 380,000 or so distinct CDR3 sequences, with 45% to 65% occurring only once. Sequencing was performed on blood. The TCR was taken from a man in his 60s in good health. The chain couples TRBV12-3 or TRBV12-4 to TRBJ2-4, with D uncertain. CDR3 residues: CASSLFDPSKNIQYF. The CDR3 bases are TGTGCCAGCAGTTTGTTCGACCCTTCCAAAAACATTCAGTACTTC.